These 17 T cell receptor beta chains share one sample of origin, sequenced in a study of T cell responses to AZD1222 COVID-19 vaccine. The assay was immunoSEQ multiplex PCR, and TCRdb's table has in-frame clones only and misses some. In the table there are over 150,000 clones, 90% to 95% of which are singletons. The material was peripheral blood, obtained on day 0 of MenACWY control vaccination. The source is an adult in good health.

The gene calls are TRBV5-1 and TRBJ2-3, with TRBD2 matching over 9 bases. Germline V CDR1 and CDR2: SGHRS, YFSETQ. V shed 0 bases and J 2 bases; nucleotides not matched to a gene: 4. The CDR3 loop spans 16 amino acids. CDR3 sequence (DNA): TGCGCCAGCAGCTTGGGACTAGCGGAGCTCACAGATACGCAGTATTTT. It translates to CASSLGLAELTDTQYF.

The chain carries TRBV6-5 and TRBJ1-1, with D tentatively TRBD1 (5 bases). CDR3 length: 15 amino acids. CDR1 and CDR2 from the germline V gene are MNHEY and SVGAGI. V lost 2 bases to trimming and J lost 1 base, with 11 bases between them. As DNA, the CDR3 is TGTGCCAGCAGTTACATGGTAGGGGCGAACACTGAAGCTTTCTTT. Residues: CASSYMVGANTEAFF.

V usage is TRBV4-1 and J usage is TRBJ1-1; 8 bases align to TRBD1. Trimming removed 4 bases from V and 1 base from J; junction bases left unmatched: 8. From germline, CDR1 is MGHRA and CDR2 YSYEKL. CDR3 length: 16 residues. CDR3 nucleotide sequence: TGCGCCAGCAGCCCACCGACAGGGGCATCGAACACTGAAGCTTTCTTT. Protein product: CASSPPTGASNTEAFF.

The chain carries TRBV18 and TRBJ2-7, with no clear D. V shed 2 bases and J shed 0 bases, with 8 bases lying between them. The germline V gene encodes CDR1 KGHSH and CDR2 LQKENI. The CDR3 runs to 14 residues. In nucleotides, the CDR3 is TGTGCCAGCTCACCATTGGAGCTCTCCTACGAGCAGTACTTC. This sequence encodes CASSPLELSYEQYF.

The V call is TRBV19, the J call TRBJ1-3, with D possibly being TRBD1 (5 bases). Between the trimmed V and J ends, which lost 7 bases and 1 base, there was a span of 14 bases. Germline V CDR1 and CDR2: LNHDA, SQIVND (reference sequence). This CDR3 has 15 residues. The CDR3 DNA is TGTGCCAGTACCTTCAGGGATTCGTCTGGAAACACCATATATTTT. As protein: CASTFRDSSGNTIYF.

The chain uses TRBV30 and TRBJ1-2; no reliable D call. CDR1 and CDR2 from the germline V gene are GTSNPN and SVGIG (reference sequence). V lost 0 bases and J lost 2, with 7 bases in between. The CDR3 loop spans 13 amino acids. This CDR3 reads CAWSVGRNYGYTF. The CDR3 DNA sequence: TGTGCCTGGAGTGTAGGCCGGAACTATGGCTACACCTTC.

This sequence joins TRBV7-2 and TRBJ1-4; D perhaps matches TRBD1 (5 bases). The V gene's germline CDR1 is SGHTA and CDR2 FQGNSA. This CDR3 has 16 residues. Deletions cut 5 bases from V and 7 bases from J, with 20 bases between. Here the CDR3 DNA reads TGTGCCAGCAGCCCTAATTCAGGGTCAATTGGTGAAAAACTGTTTTTT. This sequence encodes CASSPNSGSIGEKLFF.

This CDR3 is CASSSRDSYLYGYTF. CDR3 nucleotide sequence: TGTGCCAGCAGCAGCCGGGACAGCTACCTCTATGGCTACACCTTC. The genes are TRBV4-2 and TRBJ1-2, with 7 bases lining up with TRBD1. The trim removed 5 bases at V and 4 bases at J, leaving 10 bases unmatched. Germline V CDR1 and CDR2: LGHNA, YNFKEQ. The CDR3 is 15 residues long.

V usage is TRBV4-1 and J usage is TRBJ2-1, with 8 bases that match TRBD2. V shed 4 bases and J 4 bases; nucleotides not matched to a gene: 3. The CDR3 length is 14 residues. Germline CDR1 MGHRA, CDR2 YSYEKL. This chain's CDR3 is CASSLGGAYNEQFF. As DNA, the CDR3 is TGCGCCAGCAGCCTCGGGGGGGCTTACAATGAGCAGTTCTTC.

This clone was counted a single time. The chain recombines TRBV29-1 with TRBJ1-2, with unresolved D. Germline V gene data show CDR1 as SQVTM and CDR2 as ANQGSEA. Between the trimmed V and J ends, which lost 4 bases and 5 bases, there was a span of 20 bases. This CDR3 contains 15 residues. The CDR3 reads CSVGPGMSSNYGYTF. CDR3 coding DNA: TGCAGCGTTGGCCCCGGGATGTCTTCGAATTATGGCTACACCTTC.

V gene TRBV5-8 combines with J gene TRBJ1-3; no firm D call. The CDR3 spans 14 residues. The V and J ends lost 3 bases and 2 bases respectively, with 9 bases between them. Germline V gene lookup returns CDR1 SGHTS and CDR2 YDEGEE. Here the CDR3 reads CASSSSSPGNTIYF. CDR3 DNA sequence: TGTGCCAGCAGCTCCAGTAGCCCTGGAAACACCATATATTTT.

The chain uses TRBV9 and TRBJ2-1, with TRBD2 matching over 13 bases. Losses at the gene ends were 0 bases for V and 5 bases for J; bases not matched to a gene: 14. Germline assignment: CDR1 SGDLS and CDR2 YYNGEE. The CDR3 totals 20 residues. The CDR3 region has the DNA TGTGCCAGCAGCGTAGCTGGGGGACTAGCGGGATTAAGGTCCCACAATGAGCAGTTCTTC. Translation: CASSVAGGLAGLRSHNEQFF.

The chain employs TRBV6-1 and TRBJ2-7, with D unclear. Germline V gives CDR1 MNHNS, CDR2 SASEGT. Trimming stripped 2 bases from V and 3 bases from J, with 5 bases between. The CDR3 is made up of 12 amino acids. The chain's CDR3 is CASSERFYEQYF. The DNA for the CDR3 is TGTGCCAGCAGTGAACGGTTCTACGAGCAGTACTTC.

This clone was detected a few times. The chain is built from TRBV7-9 and TRBJ2-1; no clear D. Deletions cut 2 bases from V and 5 bases from J, with 1 base between. Per the germline V gene, CDR1 is SEHNR and CDR2 is FQNEAQ (reference sequence). CDR3 length equals 11 residues. Here the CDR3 DNA reads TGTGCCAGCAGCTTACACAATGAGCAGTTCTTC. Translation: CASSLHNEQFF. The variable domain in full, completed from reference TRBV7-9 and TRBJ2-1, reads DTGVSQNPRHKITKRGQNVTFRCDPISEHNRLYWYRQTLGQGPEFLTYFQNEAQLEKSRLLSDRFSAERPKGSFSTLEIQRTEQGDSAMYLCASSLHNEQFFGPGTRLTVL.

The chain combines TRBV28 with TRBJ1-6; a weak D match, TRBD1 (5 bases). The germline gives CDR1 MDHEN, CDR2 SYDVKM. CDR3 length equals 16 residues. The V end was cut by 1 base, the J end by 7 bases, with 14 bases between. The CDR3 is CASSLSRAVPNSPLHF. CDR3 coding DNA: TGTGCCAGCAGTTTATCCAGGGCCGTACCGAATTCACCCCTCCACTTT. The full variable domain, rest sourced from reference TRBV28 and TRBJ1-6, is DVKVTQSSRYLVKRTGEKVFLECVQDMDHENMFWYRQDPGLGLRLIYFSYDVKMKEKGDIPEGYSVSREKKERFSLILESASTNQTSMYLCASSLSRAVPNSPLHFGNGTRLTVT.

The rearrangement joins TRBV9 to TRBJ1-1; possible D gene TRBD1, 6 bases. CDR1 and CDR2 (germline): SGDLS, YYNGEE. Trimming pared 0 bases from V and 3 bases from J, leaving 12 bases between. The CDR3 has 15 residues. DNA for the CDR3: TGTGCCAGCAGCGTAGTTGGCAGGGGCGACACTGAAGCTTTCTTT. Translating gives CASSVVGRGDTEAFF.

The gene calls are TRBV30 and TRBJ1-2; 11 bases are a match to TRBD1. With V trimmed by 7 bases and J by 8 bases, 12 bases remained unmatched. Germline V gene data show CDR1 as GTSNPN and CDR2 as SVGIG (reference sequence). This CDR3 has 14 residues. CDR3 in amino acids: CASSTGQGARGYTF. CDR3 DNA sequence: TGTGCCTCGTCTACCGGACAGGGGGCACGAGGCTACACCTTC.